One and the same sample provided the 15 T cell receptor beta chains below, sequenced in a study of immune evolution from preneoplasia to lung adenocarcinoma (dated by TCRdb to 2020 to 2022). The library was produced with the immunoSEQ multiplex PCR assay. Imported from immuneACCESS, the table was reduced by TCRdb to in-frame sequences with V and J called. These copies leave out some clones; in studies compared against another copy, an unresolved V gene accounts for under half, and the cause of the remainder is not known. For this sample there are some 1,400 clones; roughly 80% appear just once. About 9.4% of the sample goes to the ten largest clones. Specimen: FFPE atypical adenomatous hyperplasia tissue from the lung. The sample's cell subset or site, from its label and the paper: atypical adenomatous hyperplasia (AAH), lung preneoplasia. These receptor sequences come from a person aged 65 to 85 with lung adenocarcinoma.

The CDR3 bases are TGCGCCAGCAGCCCGGAGGGGTTGCAGCCCCAGCATTTT. Its translation: CASSPEGLQPQHF. The chain is built from TRBV5-1 and TRBJ1-5, with D possibly TRBD1 on 5 matching bases. V was cut by 4 bases and J by 7 bases, with 12 bases left in between. Germline-derived CDR1 and CDR2 are SGHRS and YFSETQ. The length of the CDR3 is 13 residues. Drawing the rest from reference TRBV5-1 and TRBJ1-5, the complete variable domain is KAGVTQTPRYLIKTRGQQVTLSCSPISGHRSVSWYQQTPGQGLQFLFEYFSETQRNKGNFPGRFSGRQFSNSRSEMNVSTLELGDSALYLCASSPEGLQPQHFGDGTRLSIL.

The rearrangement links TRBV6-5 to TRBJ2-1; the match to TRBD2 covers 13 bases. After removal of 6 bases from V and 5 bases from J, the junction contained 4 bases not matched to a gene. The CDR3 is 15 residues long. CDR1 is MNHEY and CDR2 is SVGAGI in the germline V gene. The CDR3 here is CASSKGTSGDNEQFF. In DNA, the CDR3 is TGTGCCAGCAGCAAAGGGACTAGCGGGGACAATGAGCAGTTCTTC.

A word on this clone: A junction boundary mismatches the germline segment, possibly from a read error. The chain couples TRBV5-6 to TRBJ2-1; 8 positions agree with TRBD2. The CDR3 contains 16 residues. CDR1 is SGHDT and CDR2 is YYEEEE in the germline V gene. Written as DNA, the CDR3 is TGTGCCAGCAGCTTGAAGCCGGGAGGGGTTCGCAATAAGCAGTTCTTC. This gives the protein CASSLKPGGVRNKQFF.

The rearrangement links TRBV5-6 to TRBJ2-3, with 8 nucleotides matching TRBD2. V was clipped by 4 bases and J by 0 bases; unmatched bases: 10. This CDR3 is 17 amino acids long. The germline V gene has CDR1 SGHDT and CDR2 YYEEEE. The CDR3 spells CASSTRIAGTSTDTQYF. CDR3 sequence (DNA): TGTGCCAGCAGCACCCGCATAGCGGGGACTAGCACAGATACGCAGTATTTT.

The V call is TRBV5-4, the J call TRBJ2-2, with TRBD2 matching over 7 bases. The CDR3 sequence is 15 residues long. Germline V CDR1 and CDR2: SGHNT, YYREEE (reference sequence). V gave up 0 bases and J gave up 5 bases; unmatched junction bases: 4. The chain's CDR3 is CASSLGLAETGELFF. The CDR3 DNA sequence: TGTGCCAGCAGCTTGGGCCTAGCGGAAACCGGGGAGCTGTTTTTT.

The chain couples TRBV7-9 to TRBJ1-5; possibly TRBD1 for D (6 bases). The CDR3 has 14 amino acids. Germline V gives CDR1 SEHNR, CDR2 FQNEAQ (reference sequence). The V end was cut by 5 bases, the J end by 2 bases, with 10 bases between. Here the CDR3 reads CASSAPGGNQPQHF. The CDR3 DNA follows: TGTGCCAGCAGCGCGCCAGGGGGCAATCAGCCCCAGCATTTT.

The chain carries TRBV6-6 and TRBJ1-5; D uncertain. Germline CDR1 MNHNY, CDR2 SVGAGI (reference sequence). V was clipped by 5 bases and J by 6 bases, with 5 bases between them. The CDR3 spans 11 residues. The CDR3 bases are TGTGCCAGCAGTACGGGTCAGCCCCAGCATTTT. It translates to CASSTGQPQHF.

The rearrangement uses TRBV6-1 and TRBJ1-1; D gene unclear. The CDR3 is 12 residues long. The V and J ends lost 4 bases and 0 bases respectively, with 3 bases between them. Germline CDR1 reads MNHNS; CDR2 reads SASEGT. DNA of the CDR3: TGTGCCAGCAGTGTTATGAACACTGAAGCTTTCTTT. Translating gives CASSVMNTEAFF.

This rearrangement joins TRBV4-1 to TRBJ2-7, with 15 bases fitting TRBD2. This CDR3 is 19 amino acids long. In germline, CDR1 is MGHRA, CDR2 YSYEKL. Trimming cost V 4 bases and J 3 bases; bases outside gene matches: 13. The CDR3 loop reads CASSPLPGLAGGTHYEQYF. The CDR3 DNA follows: TGCGCCAGCAGCCCATTACCGGGACTAGCGGGAGGAACACACTACGAGCAGTACTTC.

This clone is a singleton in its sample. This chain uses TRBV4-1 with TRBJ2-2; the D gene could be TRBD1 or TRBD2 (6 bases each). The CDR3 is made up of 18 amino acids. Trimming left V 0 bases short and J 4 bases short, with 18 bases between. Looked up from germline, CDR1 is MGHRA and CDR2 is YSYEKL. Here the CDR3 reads CASSQDPAGGAFTGELFF. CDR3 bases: TGCGCCAGCAGCCAAGATCCGGCCGGGGGCGCCTTCACCGGGGAGCTGTTTTTT.

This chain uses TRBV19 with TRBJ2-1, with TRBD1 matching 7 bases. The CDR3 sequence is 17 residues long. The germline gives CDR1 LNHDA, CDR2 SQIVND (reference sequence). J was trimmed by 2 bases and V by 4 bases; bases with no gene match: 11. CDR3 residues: CASSKTGSSFPYNEQFF. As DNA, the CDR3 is TGTGCCAGTAGTAAGACAGGGTCCAGCTTTCCCTACAATGAGCAGTTCTTC.

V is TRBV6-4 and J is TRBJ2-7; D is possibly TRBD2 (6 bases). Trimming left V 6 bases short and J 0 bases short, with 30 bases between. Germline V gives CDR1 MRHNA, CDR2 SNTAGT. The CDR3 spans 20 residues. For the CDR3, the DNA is TGTGCCAGCAGCCCCTGGGTGGGGCGACTAGAGAACAAACCCTCCTACGAGCAGTACTTC. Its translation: CASSPWVGRLENKPSYEQYF.

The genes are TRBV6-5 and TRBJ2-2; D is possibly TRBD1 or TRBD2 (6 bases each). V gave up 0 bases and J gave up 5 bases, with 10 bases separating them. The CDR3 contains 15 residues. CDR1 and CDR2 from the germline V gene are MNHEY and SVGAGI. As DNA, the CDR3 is TGTGCCAGCAGTTACTCATCGGGGGCAACCGGGGAGCTGTTTTTT. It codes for CASSYSSGATGELFF.

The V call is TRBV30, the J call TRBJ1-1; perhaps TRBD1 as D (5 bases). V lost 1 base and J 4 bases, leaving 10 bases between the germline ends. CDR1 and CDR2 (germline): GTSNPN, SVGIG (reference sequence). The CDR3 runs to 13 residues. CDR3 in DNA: TGTGCCTGGAGTGCCACGGGGGGCACTGAAGCTTTCTTT. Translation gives CAWSATGGTEAFF.

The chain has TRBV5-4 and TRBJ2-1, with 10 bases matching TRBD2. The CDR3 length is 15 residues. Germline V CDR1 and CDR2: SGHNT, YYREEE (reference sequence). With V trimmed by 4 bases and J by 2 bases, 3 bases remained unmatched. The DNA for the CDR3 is TGTGCCAGCAGCCCGGGGACTAGCGCCTACAATGAGCAGTTCTTC. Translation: CASSPGTSAYNEQFF.